The T cell receptor beta chain under discussion was sequenced for a study of CD8+CD57+ T cells in acquired aplastic anemia. Study overall: Sorted CD4+ and CD8+ cell DNA averaged about 3.5 ug. Regarding the study as a whole: In common between the patients and the controls were twenty-nine CD8+ CDR3 sequences. Significance was not reached for CD8+ Simpson's diversity between patients and controls.

Note on this clonotype: Antigen unknown.

Per germline, CDR1 SEHNR and CDR2 FQNEAQ (reference sequence). The V end was cut by 2 bases, the J end by 0 bases, with 11 bases between. The CDR3 is made up of 15 amino acids. Using genomic DNA as the template, TCR beta VDJ and CDR3 profiling was carried out. One entry per CDR3 protein results from TCRdb running MiXCR on the reads. The sample lists around 230,000 distinct CDR3 sequences; approximately 57% were seen once. The chain has TRBV7-9 and TRBJ2-7; D ambiguous. Sequencing input: sorted CD4+, CD8+, or CD8+CD57+ T cells (not recorded which) from PBMCs. This clonotype was obtained from a human donor in good health. DNA of the CDR3: TGTGCCAGCAGCTTAAGTCAGAACCCCTCCTACGAGCAGTACTTC. Amino acid sequence: CASSLSQNPSYEQYF.